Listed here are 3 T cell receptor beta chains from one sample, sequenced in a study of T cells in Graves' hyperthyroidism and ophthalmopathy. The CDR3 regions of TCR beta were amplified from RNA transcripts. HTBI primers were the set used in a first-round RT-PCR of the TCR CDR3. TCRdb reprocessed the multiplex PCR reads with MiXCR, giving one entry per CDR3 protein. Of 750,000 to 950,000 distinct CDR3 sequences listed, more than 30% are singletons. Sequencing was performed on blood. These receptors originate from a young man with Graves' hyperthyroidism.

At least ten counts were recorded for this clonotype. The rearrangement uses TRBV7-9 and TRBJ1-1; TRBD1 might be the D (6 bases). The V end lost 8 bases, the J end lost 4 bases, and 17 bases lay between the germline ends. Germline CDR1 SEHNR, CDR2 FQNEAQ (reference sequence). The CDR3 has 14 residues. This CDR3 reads CASALGGGSTEAFF. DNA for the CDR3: TGTGCCAGCGCCCTGGGGGGCGGGAGCACTGAAGCTTTCTTT.

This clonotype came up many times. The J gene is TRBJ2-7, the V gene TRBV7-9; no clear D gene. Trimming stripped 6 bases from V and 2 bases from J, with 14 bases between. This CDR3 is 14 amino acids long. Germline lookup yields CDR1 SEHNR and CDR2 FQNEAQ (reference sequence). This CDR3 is CASSGGRHTYEQYF. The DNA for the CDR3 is TGTGCCAGCAGTGGCGGACGTCATACCTACGAGCAGTACTTC.

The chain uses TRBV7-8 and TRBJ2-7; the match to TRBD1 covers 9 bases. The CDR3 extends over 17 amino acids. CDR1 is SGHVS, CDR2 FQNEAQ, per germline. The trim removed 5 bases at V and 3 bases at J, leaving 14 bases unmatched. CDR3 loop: CASSPRTGTGIVYEQYF. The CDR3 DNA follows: TGTGCCAGCAGCCCACGAACCGGGACAGGGATAGTCTACGAGCAGTACTTC.